The 20 T cell receptor beta chains presented below share a single source sample, sequenced in a study of shared clonotypes between healthy human individuals. It was CD45RO-negative cells, positively selected for CCR7, that made up naive CD8 cells, with terminally differentiated effector memory CD45RA+ cells excluded. The protocol was immunoSEQ multiplex PCR, while the TCRdb copy is restricted to in-frame clones and leaves out a portion. The repertoire has some 2 million clones, about 95% of them found once; the top ten carry less than 1.5%. The specimen sequenced was naive CD8+ T cells sorted from blood. The receptor source for this set is a man aged 18 to 30 in good health.

The rearrangement uses TRBV5-5 and TRBJ1-2; D is uncertain. In germline, CDR1 is SGHKS, CDR2 YYEKEE (reference sequence). The CDR3 has 16 amino acids. The V end was cut by 4 bases, the J end by 0 bases, with 16 bases between. This CDR3 is CASSEGGREANYGYTF. DNA of the CDR3: TGTGCCAGCAGCGAAGGTGGTAGGGAAGCTAACTATGGCTACACCTTC.

Points on this clone: At one end the junction does not follow the germline gene, possibly because of a read error. This sequence joins TRBV9 and TRBJ1-1, with D possibly matching TRBD1 (5 bases). The CDR3 is made up of 13 amino acids. CDR1 is SGDLS and CDR2 is YYNGEE in the germline V gene. The CDR3: CASSVGGTDPRVF. As DNA, the CDR3 is TGTGCCAGCAGCGTAGGTGGGACCGACCCGAGAGTCTTT.

Concerning this clone: The sample holds other DNA sequences that translate to the same CDR3. The chain employs TRBV6-5 and TRBJ1-2; D not resolved. CDR1 is MNHEY, CDR2 SVGAGI, per germline. Between the trimmed V and J ends, which lost 4 bases and 2 bases, there was a span of 5 bases. The CDR3 length is 12 residues. CDR3 sequence (DNA): TGTGCCAGCAGTTCTACGAACTATGGCTACACCTTC. Encoded protein: CASSSTNYGYTF.

The rearrangement uses TRBV10-2 and TRBJ2-7; no clear D. The CDR3 runs 12 residues. Germline V gives CDR1 WSHSY, CDR2 SAAADI. V lost 2 bases to trimming and J lost 7 bases, with 9 bases between them. The CDR3 region is CASSEGFGEQYF. CDR3 nucleotides: TGCGCCAGCAGTGAGGGGTTTGGGGAGCAGTACTTC.

This sequence joins TRBV27 and TRBJ2-7; the D call may be TRBD1 or TRBD2 (5 bases each). The germline CDR1 and CDR2 sequences are MNHEY and SMNVEV (reference sequence). Between the trimmed V and J ends, which lost 2 bases and 3 bases, there was a span of 11 bases. The CDR3 is 14 amino acids. CDR3 sequence: CASSLRGVHYEQYF. The CDR3 region has the DNA TGTGCCAGCAGTTTAAGAGGGGTTCACTACGAGCAGTACTTC.

This clone was observed once. The J gene is TRBJ2-2, the V gene TRBV4-3; unclear D gene. CDR1 and CDR2 from the germline V gene are LGHNA and YSLEER. This CDR3 spans 16 amino acids. V gave up 0 bases and J gave up 3 bases, with 11 bases separating them. CDR3 amino acids: CASSQDPRSYTGELFF. Written as DNA, the CDR3 is TGCGCCAGCAGCCAAGATCCCCGGAGCTACACCGGGGAGCTGTTTTTT.

This clone was picked up one time. V and J are TRBV9 and TRBJ1-2; D ambiguous. The CDR3 has 15 residues. Trimming shortened V by 0 bases and J by 5 bases, and 14 bases separated the two germline ends. CDR1 is SGDLS and CDR2 is YYNGEE in the germline V gene. The DNA of the CDR3 is TGTGCCAGCAGCGTAGGGTCCGGGTCGGAGTATGGCTACACCTTC. Amino acids: CASSVGSGSEYGYTF. The full variable domain, completed using reference TRBV9 and TRBJ1-2, is DSGVTQTPKHLITATGQRVTLRCSPRSGDLSVYWYQQSLDQGLQFLIQYYNGEERAKGNILERFSAQQFPDLHSELNLSSLELGDSALYFCASSVGSGSEYGYTFGSGTRLTVV.

J is TRBJ2-3 and V is TRBV7-2; the D is unclear. There are 15 residues in the CDR3. Germline V gene lookup returns CDR1 SGHTA and CDR2 FQGNSA. The ends were cut back, 5 bases at V and 4 bases at J, with 16 bases in the middle. The CDR3 DNA follows: TGTGCCAGCAGCGTTGAGCAAATCGGAGCAGATACGCAGTATTTT. Encoded protein: CASSVEQIGADTQYF.

The genes are TRBV11-2 and TRBJ2-1; TRBD2 aligns across 10 bases. The CDR3 sequence is 15 residues long. The V gene end was trimmed by 1 base and the J gene end by 8 bases; junction bases not matched to a gene: 5. Germline V gene sequence: CDR1 SGHAT, CDR2 FQNNGV. CDR3 in amino acids: CASSLGAGGLDEQFF. The CDR3 DNA sequence: TGTGCCAGCAGCTTAGGAGCGGGGGGGCTCGATGAGCAGTTCTTC. Filled out from reference TRBV11-2 and TRBJ2-1, the complete variable domain reads EAGVAQSPRYKIIEKRQSVAFWCNPISGHATLYWYQQILGQGPKLLIQFQNNGVVDDSQLPKDRFSAERLKGVDSTLKIQPAKLEDSAVYLCASSLGAGGLDEQFFGPGTRLTVL.

The rearrangement joins TRBV5-4 to TRBJ2-3, with TRBD2 identical over 7 bases. The germline gives CDR1 SGHNT, CDR2 YYREEE (reference sequence). This CDR3 spans 17 amino acids. J lost 0 bases, V lost 0 bases, and 7 bases had no gene match. CDR3 residues: CASSLGNWRESTDTQYF. In DNA form, the CDR3 reads TGTGCCAGCAGCTTGGGGAATTGGCGGGAGAGCACAGATACGCAGTATTTT.

The J gene is TRBJ2-4, the V gene TRBV7-9, with D tentatively TRBD1 (6 bases). Germline CDR1 reads SEHNR; CDR2 reads FQNEAQ (reference sequence). V was clipped by 5 bases and J by 4 bases, with 9 bases between them. The CDR3 spans 13 residues. The CDR3 sequence: CASSPDSKNIQYF. The CDR3 DNA reads as TGTGCCAGCAGCCCGGACAGTAAAAACATTCAGTACTTC.

As concerns this clone: Other DNA sequences in the same sample also yield this CDR3. This chain uses TRBV13 with TRBJ2-3; the D is unclear. V lost 5 bases and J 4 bases, leaving 7 bases between the germline ends. Germline assignment: CDR1 PRHDT and CDR2 FYEKMQ (reference sequence). The CDR3 is 12 amino acids. The CDR3 is CASSPGPDTQYF. The CDR3 DNA reads as TGTGCCAGCAGCCCTGGACCAGATACGCAGTATTTT.

The V and J genes are TRBV9 and TRBJ2-7; a possible D gene is TRBD1 (6 bases). The V end was cut by 3 bases, the J end by 5 bases, with 21 bases between. This CDR3 is 16 amino acids long. Germline V gives CDR1 SGDLS, CDR2 YYNGEE. Written as DNA, the CDR3 is TGTGCCAGCAGCGATCTTCAGGGGAAGCCCCCCCACGAGCAGTACTTC. Encoded protein: CASSDLQGKPPHEQYF.

The chain combines TRBV30 with TRBJ2-3; 8 nucleotides agree with TRBD1. CDR1 is GTSNPN and CDR2 is SVGIG in the germline V gene (reference sequence). V shed 7 bases and J 1 base; nucleotides not matched to a gene: 4. This CDR3 spans 13 amino acids. The CDR3, as DNA: TGTGCCTATAAGACAGGGGGCACAGATACGCAGTATTTT. Translation: CAYKTGGTDTQYF.

On this clone: Germline and junction disagree at one end, which may indicate a read error. The J gene is TRBJ2-5, the V gene TRBV28, with 8 bases fitting TRBD2. From germline, CDR1 is MDHEN and CDR2 SYDVKM. This CDR3 is 14 amino acids long. As DNA, the CDR3 is TGTGCCACCAGTAGCGGGGCCGAGTGGGAGACCCAGTACTTC. Translated: CATSSGAEWETQYF.

The CDR3 spells CASSLGVTEAQYF. CDR3 sequence (DNA): TGTGCCAGCAGCTTAGGGGTTACGGAGGCCCAGTACTTC. The rearrangement uses TRBV7-9 and TRBJ2-5; D possibly corresponds to TRBD2 (5 bases). The CDR3 has 13 amino acids. Germline V gene data show CDR1 as SEHNR and CDR2 as FQNEAQ (reference sequence). V was trimmed by 1 base and J by 9 bases, leaving 12 bases between them.

This sequence joins TRBV27 and TRBJ2-2; 7 bases are shared with TRBD2. The CDR3 sequence is 16 residues long. Trimming at V came to 3 bases and at J to 5 bases, leaving 9 bases not matched to a gene. Germline values: CDR1 MNHEY, CDR2 SMNVEV (reference sequence). The CDR3 DNA is TGTGCCAGCAGTTTCGGGGCGGGAGAGGGAACCGGGGAGCTGTTTTTT. Residues: CASSFGAGEGTGELFF.

The chain uses TRBV29-1 and TRBJ2-3; D gene uncertain. The CDR3 runs to 13 residues. Germline lookup yields CDR1 SQVTM and CDR2 ANQGSEA. Trimming shortened V by 2 bases and J by 4 bases, and 10 bases separated the two germline ends. CDR3 nucleotide sequence: TGCAGCGTTGAACTAGACCGGGCAGATACGCAGTATTTT. Translated: CSVELDRADTQYF.

CDR3 loop: CAWSVESGTYEQYF. CDR3 in DNA: TGTGCCTGGAGTGTTGAAAGCGGGACCTACGAGCAGTACTTC. V usage is TRBV30 and J usage is TRBJ2-7, with TRBD2 identical over 7 bases. There are 14 residues in the CDR3. Germline V gives CDR1 GTSNPN, CDR2 SVGIG (reference sequence). V dropped 0 bases and J dropped 2; count of bases not matched to a gene: 4.

The rearrangement links TRBV15 to TRBJ1-1; maybe TRBD1 (5 bases). The germline V gene encodes CDR1 LNHNV and CDR2 YYDKDF (reference sequence). The ends were cut back, 3 bases at V and 3 bases at J, with 11 bases in the middle. The CDR3 sequence is 14 residues long. The CDR3 DNA reads as TGTGCCACCAGCAGTGGCCAGGGATACACTGAAGCTTTCTTT. It codes for CATSSGQGYTEAFF. Full variable domain (missing parts from reference TRBV15 and TRBJ1-1): DAMVIQNPRYQVTQFGKPVTLSCSQTLNHNVMYWYQQKSSQAPKLLFHYYDKDFNNEADTPDNFQSRRPNTSFCFLDIRSPGLGDTAMYLCATSSGQGYTEAFFGQGTRLTVV.